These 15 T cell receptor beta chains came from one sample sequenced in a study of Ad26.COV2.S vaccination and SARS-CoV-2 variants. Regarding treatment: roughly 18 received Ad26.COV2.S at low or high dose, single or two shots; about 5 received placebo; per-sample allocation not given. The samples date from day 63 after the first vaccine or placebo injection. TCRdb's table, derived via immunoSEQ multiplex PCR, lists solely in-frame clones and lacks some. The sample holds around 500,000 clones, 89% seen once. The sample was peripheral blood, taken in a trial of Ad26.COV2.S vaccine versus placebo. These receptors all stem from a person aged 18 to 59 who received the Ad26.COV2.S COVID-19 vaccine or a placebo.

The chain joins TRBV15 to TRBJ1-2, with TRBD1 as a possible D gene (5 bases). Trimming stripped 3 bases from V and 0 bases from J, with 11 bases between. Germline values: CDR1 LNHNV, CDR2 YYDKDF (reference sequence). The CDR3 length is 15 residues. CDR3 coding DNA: TGTGCCACCAGCAGTGGCCGAGGGGCTAACTATGGCTACACCTTC. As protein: CATSSGRGANYGYTF.

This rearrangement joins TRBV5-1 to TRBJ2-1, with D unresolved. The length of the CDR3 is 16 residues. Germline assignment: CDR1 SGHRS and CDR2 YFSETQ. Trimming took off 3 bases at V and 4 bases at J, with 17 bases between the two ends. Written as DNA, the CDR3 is TGCGCCAGCAGCTCGGCAAGCGAGCGCCAATACAATGAGCAGTTCTTC. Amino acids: CASSSASERQYNEQFF.

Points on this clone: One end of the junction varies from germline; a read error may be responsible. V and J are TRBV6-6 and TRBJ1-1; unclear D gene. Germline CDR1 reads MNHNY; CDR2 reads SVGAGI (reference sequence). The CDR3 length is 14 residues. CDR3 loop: CASALTGTNAEAFF. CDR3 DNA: TGTGCCAGCGCGTTAACGGGTACGAACGCTGAAGCTTTCTTT.

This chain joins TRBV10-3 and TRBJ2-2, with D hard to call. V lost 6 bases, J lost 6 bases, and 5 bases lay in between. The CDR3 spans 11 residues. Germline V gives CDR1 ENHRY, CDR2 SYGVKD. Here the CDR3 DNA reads TGTGCCATCAGGACCCCCGGGGAGCTGTTTTTT. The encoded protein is CAIRTPGELFF.

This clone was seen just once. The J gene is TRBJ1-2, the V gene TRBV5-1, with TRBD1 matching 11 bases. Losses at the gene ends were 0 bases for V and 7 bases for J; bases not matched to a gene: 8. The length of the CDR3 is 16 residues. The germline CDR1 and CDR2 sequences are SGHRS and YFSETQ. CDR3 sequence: CASSLAGTGGQGGYTF. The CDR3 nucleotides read TGCGCCAGCAGCTTGGCCGGGACAGGGGGTCAGGGTGGCTACACCTTC. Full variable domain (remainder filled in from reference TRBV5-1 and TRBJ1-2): KAGVTQTPRYLIKTRGQQVTLSCSPISGHRSVSWYQQTPGQGLQFLFEYFSETQRNKGNFPGRFSGRQFSNSRSEMNVSTLELGDSALYLCASSLAGTGGQGGYTFGSGTRLTVV.

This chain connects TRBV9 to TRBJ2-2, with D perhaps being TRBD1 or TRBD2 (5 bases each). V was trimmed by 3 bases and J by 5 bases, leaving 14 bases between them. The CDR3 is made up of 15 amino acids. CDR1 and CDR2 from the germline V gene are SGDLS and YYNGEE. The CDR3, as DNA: TGTGCCAGCAGCGGCGGGCGCTGGGGGACCGGGGAGCTGTTTTTT. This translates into CASSGGRWGTGELFF.

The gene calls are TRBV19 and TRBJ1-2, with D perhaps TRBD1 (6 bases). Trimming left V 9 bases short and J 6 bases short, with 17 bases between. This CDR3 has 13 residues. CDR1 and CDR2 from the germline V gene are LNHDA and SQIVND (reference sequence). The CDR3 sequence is CASRQHSGDGYTF. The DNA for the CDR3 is TGTGCCAGCAGACAGCATTCAGGGGATGGCTACACCTTC.

CDR3 sequence: CASSLGQVPAGTF. CDR3 DNA sequence: TGTGCCAGCAGTTTAGGCCAGGTTCCGGCTGGCACCTTC. The chain carries TRBV12-3 or TRBV12-4 and TRBJ1-2; no firm D call. Between the trimmed V and J ends, which lost 1 base and 13 bases, there was a span of 16 bases. The CDR3 totals 13 residues.

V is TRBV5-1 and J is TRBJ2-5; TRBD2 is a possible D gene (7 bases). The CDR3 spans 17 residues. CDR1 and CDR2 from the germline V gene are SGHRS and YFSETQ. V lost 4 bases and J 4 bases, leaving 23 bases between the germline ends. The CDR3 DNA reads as TGCGCCAGCAGCCCGTCCGGGCCCCAGAGGGGGGGAGAGACCCAGTACTTC. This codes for CASSPSGPQRGGETQYF.

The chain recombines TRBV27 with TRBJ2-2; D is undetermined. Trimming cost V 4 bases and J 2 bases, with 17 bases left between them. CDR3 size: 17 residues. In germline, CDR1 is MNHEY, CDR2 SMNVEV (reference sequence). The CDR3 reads CASSSHGSDANTGELFF. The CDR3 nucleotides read TGTGCCAGCAGTTCCCACGGGTCGGATGCAAACACCGGGGAGCTGTTTTTT.

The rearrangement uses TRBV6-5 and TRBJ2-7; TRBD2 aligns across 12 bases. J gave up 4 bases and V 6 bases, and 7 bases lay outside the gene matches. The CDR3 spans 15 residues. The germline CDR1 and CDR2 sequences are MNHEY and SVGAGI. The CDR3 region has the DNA TGTGCCAGCAGAGACCCCGGGACTAGCGGGTACGAGCAGTACTTC. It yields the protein CASRDPGTSGYEQYF.

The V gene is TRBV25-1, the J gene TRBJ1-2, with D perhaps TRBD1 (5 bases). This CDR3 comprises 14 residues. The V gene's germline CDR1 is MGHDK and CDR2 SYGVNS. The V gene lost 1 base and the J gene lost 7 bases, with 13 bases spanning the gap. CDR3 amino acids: CASSESDRLGGYTF. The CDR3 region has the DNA TGTGCCAGCAGTGAATCCGACAGACTGGGTGGCTACACCTTC.

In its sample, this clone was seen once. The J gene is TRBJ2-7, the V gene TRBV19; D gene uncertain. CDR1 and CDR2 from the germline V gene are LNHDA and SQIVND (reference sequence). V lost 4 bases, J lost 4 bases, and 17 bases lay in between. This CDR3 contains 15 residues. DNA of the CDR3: TGTGCCAGTAGTAGGCGAGACACCTTTGGGTACGAGCAGTACTTC. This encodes CASSRRDTFGYEQYF.

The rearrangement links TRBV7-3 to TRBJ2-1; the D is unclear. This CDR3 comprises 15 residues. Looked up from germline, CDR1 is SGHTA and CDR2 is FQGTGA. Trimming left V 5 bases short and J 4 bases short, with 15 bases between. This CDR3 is CASSLITKPYNEQFF. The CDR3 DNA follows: TGTGCCAGCAGCCTAATAACAAAGCCATACAATGAGCAGTTCTTC.

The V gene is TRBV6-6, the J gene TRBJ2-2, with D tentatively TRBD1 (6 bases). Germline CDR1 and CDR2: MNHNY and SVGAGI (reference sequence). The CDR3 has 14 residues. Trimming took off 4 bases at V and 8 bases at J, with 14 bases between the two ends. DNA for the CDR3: TGTGCCAGCAGTTTGCAGGGGTTGCATGGGGAGCTGTTTTTT. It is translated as CASSLQGLHGELFF.